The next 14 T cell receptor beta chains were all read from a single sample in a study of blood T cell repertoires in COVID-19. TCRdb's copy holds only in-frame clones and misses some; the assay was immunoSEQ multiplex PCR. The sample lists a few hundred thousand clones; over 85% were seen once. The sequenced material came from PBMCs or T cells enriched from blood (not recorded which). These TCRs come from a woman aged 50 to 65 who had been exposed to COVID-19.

This CDR3 is CASSEVGGFRQFF. CDR3 in DNA: TGTGCCAGCAGCGAGGTGGGAGGGTTCAGGCAGTTCTTC. The chain carries TRBV7-2 and TRBJ2-1, with 7 bases identical to TRBD2. Per the germline V gene, CDR1 is SGHTA and CDR2 is FQGNSA. Unmatched junction bases numbered 10, after V lost 5 bases and J lost 12 bases. This CDR3 region has 13 residues.

The CDR3 region has the DNA TGTGCCAGCAGTTTCCGGGTAGGAATTCAGTACTTC. It yields the protein CASSFRVGIQYF. The V call is TRBV28, the J call TRBJ2-4; D remains ambiguous. The germline V gene has CDR1 MDHEN and CDR2 SYDVKM. V shed 3 bases and J shed 10 bases, with 10 bases lying between them. The CDR3 consists of 12 residues.

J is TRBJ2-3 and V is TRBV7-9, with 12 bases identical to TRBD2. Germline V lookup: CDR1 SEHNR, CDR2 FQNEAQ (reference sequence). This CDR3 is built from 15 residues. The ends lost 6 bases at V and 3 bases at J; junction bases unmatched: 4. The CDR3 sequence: CASRPSGGATDTQYF. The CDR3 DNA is TGTGCCAGCAGGCCTAGCGGGGGGGCTACAGATACGCAGTATTTT.

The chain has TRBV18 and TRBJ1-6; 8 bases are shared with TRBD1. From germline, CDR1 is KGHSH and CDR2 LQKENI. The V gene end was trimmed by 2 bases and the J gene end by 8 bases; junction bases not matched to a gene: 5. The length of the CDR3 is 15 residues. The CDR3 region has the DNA TGTGCCAGCTCACCAGGACAGGGTGTAGATTCACCCCTCCACTTT. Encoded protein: CASSPGQGVDSPLHF. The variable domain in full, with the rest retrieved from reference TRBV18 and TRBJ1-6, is NAGVMQNPRHLVRRRGQEARLRCSPMKGHSHVYWYRQLPEEGLKFMVYLQKENIIDESGMPKERFSAEFPKEGPSILRIQQVVRGDSAAYFCASSPGQGVDSPLHFGNGTRLTVT.

In DNA, the CDR3 is TGCGCCAGCAGCCAAGCGGGAATTCGGGCCCTCCACTTT. Its protein product is CASSQAGIRALHF. J is TRBJ1-6 and V is TRBV4-1, with no clear D. Germline CDR1 is MGHRA and CDR2 is YSYEKL. CDR3 length: 13 amino acids. Trimming took off 1 base at V and 14 bases at J, with 12 bases between the two ends.

The CDR3 sequence is CASSFGTSGVYEQYF. In DNA form, the CDR3 reads TGCGCCAGCAGCTTCGGGACTAGCGGGGTCTACGAGCAGTACTTC. The chain joins TRBV5-1 to TRBJ2-7; 13 bases are a match to TRBD2. The J segment lost 3 bases and the V segment lost 2 bases, leaving 2 bases of the junction unmatched. The CDR3 consists of 15 residues. Germline assignment: CDR1 SGHRS and CDR2 YFSETQ. The variable domain in full, with the rest retrieved from reference TRBV5-1 and TRBJ2-7, is KAGVTQTPRYLIKTRGQQVTLSCSPISGHRSVSWYQQTPGQGLQFLFEYFSETQRNKGNFPGRFSGRQFSNSRSEMNVSTLELGDSALYLCASSFGTSGVYEQYFGPGTRLTVT.

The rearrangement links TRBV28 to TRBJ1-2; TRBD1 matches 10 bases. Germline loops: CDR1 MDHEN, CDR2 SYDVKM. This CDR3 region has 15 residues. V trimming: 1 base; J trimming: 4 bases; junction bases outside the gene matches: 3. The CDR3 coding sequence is TGTGCCAGCAGTTTATCGACAGGGGGCTCCTATGGCTACACCTTC. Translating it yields CASSLSTGGSYGYTF.

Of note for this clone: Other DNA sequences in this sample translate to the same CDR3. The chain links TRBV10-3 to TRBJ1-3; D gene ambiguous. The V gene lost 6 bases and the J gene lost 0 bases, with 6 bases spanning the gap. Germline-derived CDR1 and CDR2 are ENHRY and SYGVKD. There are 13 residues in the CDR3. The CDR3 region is CAIRRDSGNTIYF. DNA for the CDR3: TGTGCCATCAGACGGGACTCTGGAAACACCATATATTTT.

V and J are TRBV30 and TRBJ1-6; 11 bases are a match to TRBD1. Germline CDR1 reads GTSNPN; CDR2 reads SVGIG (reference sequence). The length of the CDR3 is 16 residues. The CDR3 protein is CACGTGGFVVSSPLHF. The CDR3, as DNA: TGTGCGTGCGGGACAGGGGGTTTTGTTGTGTCTTCACCCCTCCACTTT.

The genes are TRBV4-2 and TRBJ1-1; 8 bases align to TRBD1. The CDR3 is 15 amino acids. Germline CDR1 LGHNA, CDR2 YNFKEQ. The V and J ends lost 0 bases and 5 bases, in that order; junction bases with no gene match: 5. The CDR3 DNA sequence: TGTGCCAGCAGCCAAGACAGGGGGCGTTGGACTGAAGCTTTCTTT. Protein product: CASSQDRGRWTEAFF.

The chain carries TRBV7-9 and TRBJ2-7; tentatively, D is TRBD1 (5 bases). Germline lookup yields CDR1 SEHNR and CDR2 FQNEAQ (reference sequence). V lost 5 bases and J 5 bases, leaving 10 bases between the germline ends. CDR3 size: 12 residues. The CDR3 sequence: CASSTGHNEQYF. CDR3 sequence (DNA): TGTGCCAGCAGCACCGGACATAACGAGCAGTACTTC.

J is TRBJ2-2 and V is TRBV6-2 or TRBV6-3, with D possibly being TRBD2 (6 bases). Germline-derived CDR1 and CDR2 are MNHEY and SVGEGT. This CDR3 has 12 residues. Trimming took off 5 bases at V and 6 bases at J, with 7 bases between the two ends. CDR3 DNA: TGTGCCAGCAGTACTAGCCCCGGGGAGCTGTTTTTT. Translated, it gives CASSTSPGELFF.

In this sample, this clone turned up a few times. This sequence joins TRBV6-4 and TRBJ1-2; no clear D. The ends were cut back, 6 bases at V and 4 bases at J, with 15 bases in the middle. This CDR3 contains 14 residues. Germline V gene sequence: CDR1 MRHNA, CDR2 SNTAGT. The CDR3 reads CASSPEAGSYGYTF. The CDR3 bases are TGTGCCAGCAGCCCCGAGGCCGGATCCTATGGCTACACCTTC.

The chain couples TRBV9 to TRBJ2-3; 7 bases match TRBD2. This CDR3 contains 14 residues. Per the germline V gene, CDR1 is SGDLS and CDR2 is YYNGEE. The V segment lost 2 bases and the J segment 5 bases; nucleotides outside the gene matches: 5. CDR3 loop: CASSVSGAQDTQYF. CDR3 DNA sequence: TGTGCCAGCAGCGTGAGCGGGGCTCAAGATACGCAGTATTTT.